This T cell receptor beta chain emerged from a study of shared T cell receptors in the human thymus. This table comes from immunoSEQ multiplex PCR, and its TCRdb copy is limited to in-frame clones, with some not included. The sample consists of 700,000 or so clones, 75% to 90% of them appearing once. With respect to this clone: The sample has other DNA sequences that encode this CDR3 too.

In germline, CDR1 is DFQATT, CDR2 SNEGSKA (reference sequence). Trimming took 1 base from V and 6 from J, leaving 6 bases between them. The CDR3 extends over 11 amino acids. These records were also assigned to another study, of human thymus T cells.

The TCR sequence derives from a girl under two years old with a congenital heart defect. The sample consisted of thymocytes. The J gene is TRBJ1-1, the V gene TRBV20-1, with D hard to call. The CDR3 DNA is TGCAGTGCTAGAGGAGGTGCTGAAGCTTTCTTT. Amino acids: CSARGGAEAFF.